The 20 T cell receptor beta chains in this list originate from one sample, sequenced in a study of cytomegalovirus exposure and HLA in healthy donors. A multiplex PCR was run with 60 Vbeta primers and 13 Jbeta primers. Sequencing was performed with immunoSEQ multiplex PCR; in TCRdb, only in-frame clones are kept and a portion is missing. The sample carries more than 150,000 clones, less than 90% recorded once. Sequenced material: PBMCs. The receptor source for this set is a girl aged 5-17 years in good health and CMV-seropositive.

The genes are TRBV15 and TRBJ2-7; D gene uncertain. The CDR3 length is 13 residues. V lost 6 bases to trimming and J lost 4 bases, with 13 bases between them. Looked up from germline, CDR1 is LNHNV and CDR2 is YYDKDF (reference sequence). CDR3 protein: CATSSGFEYEQYF. In DNA form, the CDR3 reads TGTGCCACCAGTTCGGGTTTCGAGTACGAGCAGTACTTC.

This rearrangement joins TRBV10-1 to TRBJ2-3, with D hard to call. The germline V gene has CDR1 WNHNN and CDR2 SYGVQD (reference sequence). The V and J ends lost 0 bases and 3 bases respectively, with 10 bases between them. The CDR3 runs 15 residues. The CDR3 is CASSESPARTDTQYF. For the CDR3, the DNA is TGCGCCAGCAGTGAGTCGCCGGCTAGGACAGATACGCAGTATTTT.

V gene TRBV29-1 combines with J gene TRBJ2-5; 10 nucleotides agree with TRBD1. J gave up 11 bases and V 5 bases, and 11 bases lay outside the gene matches. Looked up from germline, CDR1 is SQVTM and CDR2 is ANQGSEA. The CDR3 loop spans 13 amino acids. The CDR3 coding sequence is TGCAGCGTTAAGACAGGGGGCGAACGGGGGCAGTACTTC. Amino acids: CSVKTGGERGQYF.

The chain employs TRBV29-1 and TRBJ2-7; possibly TRBD2 for D (5 bases). This CDR3 is built from 13 residues. Trimming left V 2 bases short and J 10 bases short, with 18 bases between. Germline CDR1 is SQVTM and CDR2 is ANQGSEA. CDR3 residues: CSVEMVSGASQYF. The CDR3 coding sequence is TGCAGCGTTGAAATGGTGAGCGGAGCCAGTCAGTACTTC.

The rearrangement links TRBV6-6 to TRBJ2-2, with D unclear. The germline V and J ends were trimmed by 6 bases and 8 bases, with 7 bases remaining between them. Germline CDR1 MNHNY, CDR2 SVGAGI (reference sequence). The CDR3 has 11 amino acids. This chain's CDR3 is CASSRGGELFF. The CDR3 DNA reads TGTGCCAGCAGCCGCGGAGGGGAGCTGTTTTTT.

V gene TRBV18 combines with J gene TRBJ1-4, with D possibly being TRBD1 (6 bases). The CDR3 has 16 amino acids. Germline V gene lookup returns CDR1 KGHSH and CDR2 LQKENI. Trimming left V 1 base short and J 8 bases short, with 17 bases between. Here the CDR3 reads CASSPLAGGTEEKLFF. CDR3 sequence (DNA): TGTGCCAGCTCACCACTCGCGGGGGGCACGGAGGAAAAACTGTTTTTT. Supplemented by reference TRBV18 and TRBJ1-4, the full variable domain reads NAGVMQNPRHLVRRRGQEARLRCSPMKGHSHVYWYRQLPEEGLKFMVYLQKENIIDESGMPKERFSAEFPKEGPSILRIQQVVRGDSAAYFCASSPLAGGTEEKLFFGSGTQLSVL.

The chain uses TRBV6-1 and TRBJ2-1; no definite D call. V lost 3 bases to trimming and J lost 3 bases, with 3 bases between them. Germline CDR1 and CDR2: MNHNS and SASEGT. The CDR3 loop spans 12 amino acids. The CDR3 DNA is TGTGCCAGCAGTGACTTCTACAATGAGCAGTTCTTC. Its translation is CASSDFYNEQFF.

This clone was seen just once. One junction end does not reproduce the germline sequence, and a read error may be involved. J is TRBJ1-2 and V is TRBV7-9; the D gene is possibly TRBD1 (5 bases). There are 17 residues in the CDR3. CDR1 is SEHNR and CDR2 is FQNEAQ in the germline V gene (reference sequence). The CDR3 reads CSSSFSPNPRVGYGYTF. The CDR3 DNA reads TGTTCCAGCAGCTTTTCGCCCAATCCCAGGGTAGGCTATGGCTACACCTTC.

V gene TRBV4-1 combines with J gene TRBJ2-7, with a tentative D call TRBD1 (7 bases). Trimming cost V 1 base and J 4 bases, with 17 bases left between them. The CDR3 consists of 16 residues. Germline V gives CDR1 MGHRA, CDR2 YSYEKL. CDR3 amino acids: CASSQGRQGGRYEQYF. In nucleotides, the CDR3 is TGCGCCAGCAGCCAAGGGAGACAGGGAGGCCGATACGAGCAGTACTTC.

J is TRBJ2-5 and V is TRBV7-7; 7 bases agree with TRBD2. V dropped 2 bases and J dropped 1; count of bases not matched to a gene: 7. This CDR3 comprises 16 residues. In germline, CDR1 is SSHAT, CDR2 FNYEAQ (reference sequence). CDR3 sequence: CASSLRAGESQETQYF. The CDR3 bases are TGTGCCAGCAGCTTAAGGGCGGGGGAAAGCCAAGAGACCCAGTACTTC.

This rearrangement joins TRBV7-9 to TRBJ2-5; 8 bases map to TRBD2. V was clipped by 3 bases and J by 5 bases; unmatched bases: 11. Germline-derived CDR1 and CDR2 are SEHNR and FQNEAQ (reference sequence). This CDR3 has 16 residues. The CDR3 nucleotides are TGTGCCAGCAGCTTTGGAGGACACGGACTAGCCGAGACCCAGTACTTC. Translation: CASSFGGHGLAETQYF.

The chain uses TRBV27 and TRBJ2-2, with D possibly being TRBD2 (5 bases). The V end was cut by 2 bases, the J end by 9 bases, with 13 bases between. Germline lookup yields CDR1 MNHEY and CDR2 SMNVEV (reference sequence). This CDR3 comprises 14 residues. The CDR3 spells CASSLGGPLRELFF. DNA for the CDR3: TGTGCCAGCAGTTTAGGCGGGCCCCTCAGGGAGCTGTTTTTT.

This sequence joins TRBV6-5 and TRBJ1-1, with D possibly being TRBD1 (6 bases). Trimming took 6 bases from V and 1 from J, leaving 15 bases between them. The CDR3 is made up of 15 amino acids. The germline CDR1 and CDR2 sequences are MNHEY and SVGAGI. CDR3 region: CASRINRDKNTEAFF. The CDR3 bases are TGTGCCAGCAGGATAAACAGGGACAAGAACACTGAAGCTTTCTTT.

This sequence joins TRBV20-1 and TRBJ2-2; a weak D match, TRBD2 (5 bases). The CDR3 extends over 11 amino acids. Per germline, CDR1 DFQATT and CDR2 SNEGSKA (reference sequence). Deletions cut 8 bases from V and 13 bases from J, with 17 bases between. CDR3 residues: CSTPEASRLFF. CDR3 nucleotides: TGCAGTACACCGGAGGCCTCGAGGCTGTTTTTT.

The chain links TRBV9 to TRBJ2-1, with 10 bases aligning to TRBD1. CDR1 is SGDLS and CDR2 is YYNGEE in the germline V gene. J lost 3 bases, V lost 3 bases, and 6 bases had no gene match. This CDR3 is 16 amino acids long. CDR3 nucleotides: TGTGCCAGCAGCGGAAAGACAGGGGGCCTCTACAATGAGCAGTTCTTC. This encodes CASSGKTGGLYNEQFF.

This chain links TRBV29-1 with TRBJ1-1; no clear D. The CDR3 contains 14 residues. V lost 7 bases and J 1 base, leaving 16 bases between the germline ends. CDR1 is SQVTM and CDR2 is ANQGSEA in the germline V gene. CDR3 loop: CSAKSQVQNTEAFF. In DNA form, the CDR3 reads TGCAGCGCGAAATCCCAGGTACAGAACACTGAAGCTTTCTTT.

The rearrangement links TRBV7-6 to TRBJ1-2, with D possibly being TRBD1 (5 bases). V was cut by 5 bases and J by 2 bases, with 21 bases left in between. The CDR3 runs 17 residues. Germline-derived CDR1 and CDR2 are SGHVS and FNYEAQ. CDR3 region: CASSARFLGGDNYGYTF. DNA for the CDR3: TGTGCCAGCAGCGCTAGGTTTTTGGGGGGGGACAACTATGGCTACACCTTC.

This clone was detected once. The chain joins TRBV7-3 to TRBJ1-1; possible D gene TRBD1, 5 bases. Trimming removed 0 bases at V and 3 bases at J, with 11 bases between. Germline CDR1 is SGHTA and CDR2 is FQGTGA. The CDR3 runs to 15 residues. The CDR3: CASSLTADKYTEAFF. CDR3 nucleotide sequence: TGTGCCAGCAGCTTAACGGCGGACAAATACACTGAAGCTTTCTTT.

This clone was counted between two and nine times. The gene calls are TRBV6-5 and TRBJ1-2, with D possibly matching TRBD1 (5 bases). Germline V gives CDR1 MNHEY, CDR2 SVGAGI. V lost 2 bases to trimming and J lost 8 bases, with 12 bases between them. The CDR3 has 13 amino acids. CDR3 sequence reads: CASSYNRLSGYTF. In DNA, the CDR3 is TGTGCCAGCAGTTACAACAGGCTCTCCGGCTACACCTTC.

This rearrangement joins TRBV19 to TRBJ2-7; D possibly corresponds to TRBD2 (6 bases). V lost 6 bases and J 3 bases, leaving 18 bases between the germline ends. The CDR3 contains 15 residues. CDR1 is LNHDA, CDR2 SQIVND, per germline (reference sequence). The CDR3 protein is CASSPGLPPGYEQYF. The CDR3 coding sequence is TGTGCCAGTAGCCCGGGACTTCCCCCGGGCTACGAGCAGTACTTC.